This entry lists 3 T cell receptor beta chains sequenced from one sample in a study of spatial heterogeneity in lung cancer. Time point here: sample taken at primary tumor resection. In each case, whole RNA from tumor, nontumor lung or frozen PBMC was sequenced unsorted. TCRdb reprocessed the 5' RACE reads with MiXCR, giving one entry per CDR3 protein. This sample has about 90,000 distinct CDR3 sequences, with 7.5% to 10% found just once. This specimen was PBMCs, taken at surgery. Source of these receptors: a male donor with early-stage non-small cell lung cancer.

This clonotype was counted at least ten times. This rearrangement joins TRBV29-1 to TRBJ1-1, with D maybe TRBD1 (6 bases). Germline V gene data show CDR1 as SQVTM and CDR2 as ANQGSEA. V was clipped by 4 bases and J by 3 bases, with 12 bases between them. The length of the CDR3 is 13 residues. This chain's CDR3 is CSVGRGADTEAFF. As DNA, the CDR3 is TGCAGCGTTGGGAGGGGGGCTGACACTGAAGCTTTCTTT.

This clonotype has ten or more counts. This chain connects TRBV28 to TRBJ1-6; TRBD1 agrees at 12 bases. This CDR3 has 15 residues. Trimming removed 5 bases from V and 8 bases from J; junction bases left unmatched: 4. CDR1 MDHEN and CDR2 SYDVKM come from the germline V gene. The CDR3 here is CASSPGTGGYSPLHF. As DNA, the CDR3 is TGTGCCAGCAGTCCCGGGACAGGGGGCTATTCACCCCTCCACTTT.

This clonotype was counted only a few times. The V and J genes are TRBV20-1 and TRBJ2-3; possibly TRBD1 for D (6 bases). V was shortened by 7 bases and J by 1 base, with 15 bases between the two germline ends. Germline lookup yields CDR1 DFQATT and CDR2 SNEGSKA (reference sequence). This CDR3 spans 14 amino acids. Here the CDR3 reads CSVHGQLGTDTQYF. The CDR3 DNA is TGCAGTGTTCACGGACAGCTGGGCACAGATACGCAGTATTTT.